The rows below give T cell receptor beta chains drawn from one sample of a study of patients and donors after allogeneic stem cell transplantation. MiXCR, applied by TCRdb to the RT-PCR reads, yields one record per CDR3 protein. This table has 390,000 or so distinct CDR3 sequences, around 15% appearing once. Sequenced: blood, either unsorted or a sorted T cell fraction (not recorded which). The origin of the receptors is a human donor who was either an allogeneic HSCT recipient or a stem cell or donor lymphocyte infusion donor (not recorded which). It is not recorded whose cells these are; they may come from a transplant donor. Both conserved end residues are part of each CDR3. Fields, in order: clone size, D gene, V gene, CDR3 protein. The D gene is left open where the match is weak. Where a row states a size, it is once, few, many or the class of an expanded clone; other rows omit it.

size: many
D: TRBD1
V: TRBV12-3/TRBV12-4
CDR3: CASSWDRAGGYTF

size: NA
D: NA
V: TRBV2
CDR3: CASSVLGGGDYNEQFF

size: few
D: NA
V: TRBV3-1
CDR3: CASSSLLGPGELFF

size: few
D: NA
V: TRBV6-1
CDR3: CASSDGQWPSGTEAFF

size: many
D: TRBD2
V: TRBV5-1
CDR3: CASSLGSSGRALEQFF

size: many
D: TRBD2
V: TRBV11-2
CDR3: CASSVSGVLEQFF

size: NA
D: NA
V: TRBV20-1
CDR3: CSARRGINRGTEAFF

size: NA
D: TRBD1
V: TRBV25-1
CDR3: CASSVTGAGANVLTF

size: few
D: TRBD2
V: TRBV20-1
CDR3: CSAANPGVAGSYEQYF

size: few
D: TRBD2
V: TRBV9
CDR3: CASAPGLAGFADTQYF

size: NA
D: TRBD1
V: TRBV7-3
CDR3: CASSPQIMTGRTEAFF

size: many
D: TRBD1
V: TRBV12-3/TRBV12-4
CDR3: CASSLAGTGLYEQYF

size: few
D: NA
V: TRBV6-5
CDR3: CASSYSKFPARSVEELFF

size: few
D: TRBD1
V: TRBV7-2
CDR3: CASSFGQGAREQYF

size: few
D: NA
V: TRBV6-5
CDR3: CASSYGGSSNQPQHF

size: many
D: TRBD2
V: TRBV4-1
CDR3: CASSQRLAGTGELFF

size: NA
D: NA
V: TRBV6-1
CDR3: CASSEGDREEETQYF

size: few
D: NA
V: TRBV7-3
CDR3: CASSLTFGVEKLFF

size: NA
D: NA
V: TRBV7-9
CDR3: CASSLVGPSTDTQYF

size: NA
D: TRBD2
V: TRBV29-1
CDR3: CSAARGVRGYEQYF

size: few
D: NA
V: TRBV28
CDR3: CASSLQVGYEKLFF

size: NA
D: NA
V: TRBV29-1
CDR3: CSVEDNGTHTF

size: NA
D: NA
V: TRBV20-1
CDR3: CSARVVSREQYF

size: few
D: TRBD1
V: TRBV7-9
CDR3: CASSLSTGRVGNQPQHF

size: NA
D: TRBD1
V: TRBV5-1
CDR3: CASSSGDRAGNTIYF

size: NA
D: TRBD2
V: TRBV24-1
CDR3: CATSDPTSGSWGDTQYF

size: few
D: TRBD1
V: TRBV15
CDR3: CATSRDARGQDTQYF

size: once
D: NA
V: TRBV12-5
CDR3: CASGLARLFF

size: few
D: NA
V: TRBV25-1
CDR3: CASSDPRGEAFF

size: many
D: TRBD1
V: TRBV29-1
CDR3: CSVENWTGNTEAFF

size: NA
D: NA
V: TRBV18
CDR3: CASSPFTGLDTQYF

size: NA
D: NA
V: TRBV7-2
CDR3: CASISDPGAYNEQFF

size: once
D: NA
V: TRBV19
CDR3: CASRSGAHNQPQHF

size: NA
D: TRBD1
V: TRBV29-1
CDR3: CSAAQGADGNQPQHF

size: few
D: NA
V: TRBV7-9
CDR3: CASSQQNSRGYTF

size: NA
D: NA
V: TRBV25-1
CDR3: CASSVTGDHQPQHF